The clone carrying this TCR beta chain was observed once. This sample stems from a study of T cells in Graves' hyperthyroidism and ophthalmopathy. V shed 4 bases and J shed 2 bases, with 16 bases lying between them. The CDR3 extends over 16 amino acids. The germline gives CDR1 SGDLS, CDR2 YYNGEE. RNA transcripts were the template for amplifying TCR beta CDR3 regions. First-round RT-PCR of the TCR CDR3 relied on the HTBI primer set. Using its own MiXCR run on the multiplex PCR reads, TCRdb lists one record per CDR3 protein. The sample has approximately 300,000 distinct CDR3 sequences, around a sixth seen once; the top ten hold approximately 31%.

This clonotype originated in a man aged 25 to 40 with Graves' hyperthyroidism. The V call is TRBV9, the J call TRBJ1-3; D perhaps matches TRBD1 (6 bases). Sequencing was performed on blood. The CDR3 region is CASSPRRGATGNTIYF. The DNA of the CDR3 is TGTGCCAGCAGCCCTAGAAGGGGGGCGACTGGAAACACCATATATTTT.